The entry below gives a single T cell receptor (beta chain) sequence along with its context. From germline, CDR1 is MDHEN and CDR2 SYDVKM. The CDR3 has 16 residues. Trimming took 6 bases from V and 5 from J; bases not matched to a gene: 15. Some clones are missing from TCRdb's copy, which holds only in-frame ones; the method was immunoSEQ multiplex PCR. The table has fewer than 200,000 clones, roughly nine tenths seen once; the top ten hold about 10%. The time point was: blood 4 weeks post-SBRT, at nephrectomy. Indicated treatment: 15 Gy SBRT to primary tumor, nephrectomy 4 weeks later. This entry comes from a study of radiation and T cells in renal cell carcinoma.

The sequencing here drew on blood, taken from a patient whose treatment included radiotherapy and nephrectomy. The V gene is TRBV28, the J gene TRBJ1-2, with 7 bases that match TRBD1. This receptor was taken from a woman between 50 and 59 years old with renal cell carcinoma. CDR3 nucleotides: TGTGCCAGCAGCTCCCCAGGGGGTGGGGAGTGGTATGGCTACACCTTC. Protein sequence: CASSSPGGGEWYGYTF.